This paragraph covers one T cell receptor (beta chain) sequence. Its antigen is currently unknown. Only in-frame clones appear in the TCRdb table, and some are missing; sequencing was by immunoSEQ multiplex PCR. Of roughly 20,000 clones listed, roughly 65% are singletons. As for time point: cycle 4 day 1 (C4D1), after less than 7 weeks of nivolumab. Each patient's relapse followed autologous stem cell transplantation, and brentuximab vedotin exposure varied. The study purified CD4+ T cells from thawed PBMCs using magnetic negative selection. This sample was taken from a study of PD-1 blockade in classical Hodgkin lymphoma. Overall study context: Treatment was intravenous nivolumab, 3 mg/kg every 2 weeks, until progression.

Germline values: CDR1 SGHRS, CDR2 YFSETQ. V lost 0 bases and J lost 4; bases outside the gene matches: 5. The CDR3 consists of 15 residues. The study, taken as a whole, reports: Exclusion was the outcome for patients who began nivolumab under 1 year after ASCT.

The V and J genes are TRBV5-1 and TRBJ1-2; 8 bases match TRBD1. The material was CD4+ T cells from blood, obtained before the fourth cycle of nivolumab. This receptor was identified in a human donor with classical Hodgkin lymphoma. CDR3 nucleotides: TGCGCCAGCAGCTTGGGTGGACAGGGTGGCTATGGCTACACCTTC. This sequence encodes CASSLGGQGGYGYTF.